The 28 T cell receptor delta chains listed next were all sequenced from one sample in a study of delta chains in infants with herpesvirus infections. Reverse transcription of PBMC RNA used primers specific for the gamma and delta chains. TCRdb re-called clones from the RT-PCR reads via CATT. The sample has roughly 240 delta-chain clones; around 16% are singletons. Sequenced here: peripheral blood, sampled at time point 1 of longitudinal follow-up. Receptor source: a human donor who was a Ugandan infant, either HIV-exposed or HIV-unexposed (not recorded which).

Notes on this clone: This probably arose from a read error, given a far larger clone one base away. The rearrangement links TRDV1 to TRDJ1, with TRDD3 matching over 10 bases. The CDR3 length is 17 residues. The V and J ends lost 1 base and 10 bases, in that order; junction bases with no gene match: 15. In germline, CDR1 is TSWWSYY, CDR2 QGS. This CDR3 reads CALGEHFPWGIHGRLIF. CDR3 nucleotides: TGTGCTCTTGGGGAACACTTCCCTTGGGGGATACATGGTAGACTCATCTTT.

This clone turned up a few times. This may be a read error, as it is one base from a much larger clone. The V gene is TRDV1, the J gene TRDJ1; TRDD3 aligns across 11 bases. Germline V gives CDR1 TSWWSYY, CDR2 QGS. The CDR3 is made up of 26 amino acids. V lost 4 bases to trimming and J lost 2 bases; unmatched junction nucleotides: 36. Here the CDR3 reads CALGAPPSYPSRLGDTGDGRTDKLIF. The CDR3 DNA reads TGTGCTCTTGGGGCCCCCCCTTCCTACCCCAGTCGCCTGGGGGATACAGGGGATGGGAGGACCGATAAACTCATCTTT.

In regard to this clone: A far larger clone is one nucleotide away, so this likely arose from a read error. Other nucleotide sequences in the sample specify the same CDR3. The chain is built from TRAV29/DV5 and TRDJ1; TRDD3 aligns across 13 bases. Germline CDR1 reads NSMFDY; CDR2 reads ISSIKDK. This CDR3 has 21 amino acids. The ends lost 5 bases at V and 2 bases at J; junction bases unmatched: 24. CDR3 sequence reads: CAARLPTLDWGIRRGTDKLIF. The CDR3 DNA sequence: TGTGCAGCTCGCCTTCCTACCCTTGACTGGGGGATACGCCGGGGGACCGATAAACTCATCTTT.

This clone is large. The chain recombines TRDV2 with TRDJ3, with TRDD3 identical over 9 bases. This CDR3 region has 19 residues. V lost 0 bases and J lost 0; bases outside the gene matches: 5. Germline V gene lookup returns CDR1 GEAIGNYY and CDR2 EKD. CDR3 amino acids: CACDTWGIFRSWDTRQMFF. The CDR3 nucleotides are TGTGCCTGTGACACCTGGGGGATATTCCGCTCCTGGGACACCCGACAGATGTTTTTC.

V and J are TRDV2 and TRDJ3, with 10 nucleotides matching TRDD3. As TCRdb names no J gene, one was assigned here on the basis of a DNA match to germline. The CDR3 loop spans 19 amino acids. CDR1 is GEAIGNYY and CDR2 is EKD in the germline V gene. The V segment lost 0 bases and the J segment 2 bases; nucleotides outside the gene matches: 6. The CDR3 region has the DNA TGTGCCTGTGACACCGCTGGGGGATATGGCGCCTGGGACACCCGACAGATGTTTTTC. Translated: CACDTAGGYGAWDTRQMFF.

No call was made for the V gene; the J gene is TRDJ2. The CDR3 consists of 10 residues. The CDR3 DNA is TGTAGTGCTTTGACAGCACAACTCTTCTTT. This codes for CSALTAQLFF.

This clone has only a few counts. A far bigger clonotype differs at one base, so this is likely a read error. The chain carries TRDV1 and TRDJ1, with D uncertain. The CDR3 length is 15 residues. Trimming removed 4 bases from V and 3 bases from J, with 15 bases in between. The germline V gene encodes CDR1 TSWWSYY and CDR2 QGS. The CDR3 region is CALGAPVFRADKLIF. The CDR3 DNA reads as TGTGCTCTTGGGGCCCCGGTCTTTCGGGCCGATAAACTCATCTTT.

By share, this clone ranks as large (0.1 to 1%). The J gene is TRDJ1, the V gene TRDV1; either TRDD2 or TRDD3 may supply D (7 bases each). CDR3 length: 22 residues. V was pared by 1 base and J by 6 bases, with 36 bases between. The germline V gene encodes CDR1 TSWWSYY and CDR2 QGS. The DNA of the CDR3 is TGTGCTCTTGGGGAACGACCTCCTTCCTCCCCCTGGGGGCGGGCCGTGAGCTATAAACTCATCTTT. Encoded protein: CALGERPPSSPWGRAVSYKLIF.

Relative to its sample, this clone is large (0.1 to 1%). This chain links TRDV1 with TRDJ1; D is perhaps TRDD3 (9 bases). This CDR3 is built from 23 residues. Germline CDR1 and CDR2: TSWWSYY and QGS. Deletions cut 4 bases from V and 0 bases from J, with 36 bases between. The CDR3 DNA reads TGTGCTCTTGGGGTAATATATCTTCCTACCCTGGGGGATCTCATGGCGTACACCGATAAACTCATCTTT. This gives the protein CALGVIYLPTLGDLMAYTDKLIF.

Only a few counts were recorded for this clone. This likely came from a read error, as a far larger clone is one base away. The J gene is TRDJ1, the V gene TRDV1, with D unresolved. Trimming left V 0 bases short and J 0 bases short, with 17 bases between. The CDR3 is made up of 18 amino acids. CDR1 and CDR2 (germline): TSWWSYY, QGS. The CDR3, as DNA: TGTGCTCTTGGGGAACTACGGATCCTGGTGGGCGACACCGATAAACTCATCTTT. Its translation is CALGELRILVGDTDKLIF.

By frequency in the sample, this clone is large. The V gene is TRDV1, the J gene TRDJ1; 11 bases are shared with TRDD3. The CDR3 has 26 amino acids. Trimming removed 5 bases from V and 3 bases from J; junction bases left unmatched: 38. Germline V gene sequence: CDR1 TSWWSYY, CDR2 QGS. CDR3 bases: TGTGCTCTTGGGAACCTCAGGTGCATCTCGTTCACCCTTCCTACGGAGGTGGGGGATACGTCCGATAAACTCATCTTT. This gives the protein CALGNLRCISFTLPTEVGDTSDKLIF.

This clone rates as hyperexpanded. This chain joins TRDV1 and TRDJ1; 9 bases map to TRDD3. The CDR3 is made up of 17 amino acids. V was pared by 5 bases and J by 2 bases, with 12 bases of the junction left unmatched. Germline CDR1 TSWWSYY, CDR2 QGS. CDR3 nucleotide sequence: TGTGCTCTTGGGACTGATGAGTTTGGGGATACGACCGATAAACTCATCTTT. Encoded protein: CALGTDEFGDTTDKLIF.

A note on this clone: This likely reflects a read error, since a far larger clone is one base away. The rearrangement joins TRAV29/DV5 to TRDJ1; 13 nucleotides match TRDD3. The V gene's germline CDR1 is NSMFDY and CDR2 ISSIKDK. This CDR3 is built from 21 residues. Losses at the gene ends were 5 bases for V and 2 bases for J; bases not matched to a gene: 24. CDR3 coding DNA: TGTGCAGCTCGCCTTCCTGCCCTTGACTGGGGGATACGCCGGGGTACCGATAAACTCATCTTT. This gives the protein CAARLPALDWGIRRGTDKLIF.

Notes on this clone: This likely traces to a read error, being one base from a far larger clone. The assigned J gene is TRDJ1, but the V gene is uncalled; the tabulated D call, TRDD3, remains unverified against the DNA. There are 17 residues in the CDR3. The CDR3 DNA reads TGTGCTGCATCGGCAGCCACAGGGGCCCGGGAGGGATATAAACTCATCTTT. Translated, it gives CAASAATGAREGYKLIF.

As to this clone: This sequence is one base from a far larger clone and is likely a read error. CDR3 bases: TGTGCAGCAAGTAAAAGATCCTCCGCGGCACAACTCTTCTTT. This sequence encodes CAASKRSSAAQLFF. This chain uses TRAV29/DV5 with TRDJ2; no reliable D call. The J gene comes from matching the DNA to germline here; TCRdb lacks it. CDR3 length: 14 amino acids. The germline V gene has CDR1 NSMFDY and CDR2 ISSIKDK. V lost 2 bases and J lost 8, with 16 bases in between. Full variable domain (missing parts from reference TRAV29/DV5 and TRDJ2): DQQVKQNSPSLSVQEGRISILNCDYTNSMFDYFLWYKKYPAEGPTFLISISSIKDKNEDGRFTVFLNKSAKHLSLHIVPSQPGDSAVYFCAASKRSSAAQLFFGKGTQLIVEP.

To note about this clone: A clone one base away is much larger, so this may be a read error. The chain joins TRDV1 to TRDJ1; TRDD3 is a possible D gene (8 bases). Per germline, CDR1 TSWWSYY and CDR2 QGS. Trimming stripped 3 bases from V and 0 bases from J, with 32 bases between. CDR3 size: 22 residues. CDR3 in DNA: TGTGCTCTTGGGGACCGACTCCTTCCTGTTAGCTGGGGGACCCTATACACCGATAAACTCATCTTT. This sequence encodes CALGDRLLPVSWGTLYTDKLIF.

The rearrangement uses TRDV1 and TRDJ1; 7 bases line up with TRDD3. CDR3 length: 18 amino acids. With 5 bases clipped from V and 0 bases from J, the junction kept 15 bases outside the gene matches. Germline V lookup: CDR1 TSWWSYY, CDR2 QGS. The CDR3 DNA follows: TGTGCTCTTGGGTCTTCCGGGGGATCCACAAATTACACCGATAAACTCATCTTT. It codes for CALGSSGGSTNYTDKLIF.

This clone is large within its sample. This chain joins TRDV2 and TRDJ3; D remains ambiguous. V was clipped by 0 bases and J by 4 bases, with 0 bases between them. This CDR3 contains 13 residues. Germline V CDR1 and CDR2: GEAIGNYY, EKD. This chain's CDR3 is CACDTWDTRQMFF. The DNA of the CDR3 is TGTGCCTGTGACACCTGGGACACCCGACAGATGTTTTTC.

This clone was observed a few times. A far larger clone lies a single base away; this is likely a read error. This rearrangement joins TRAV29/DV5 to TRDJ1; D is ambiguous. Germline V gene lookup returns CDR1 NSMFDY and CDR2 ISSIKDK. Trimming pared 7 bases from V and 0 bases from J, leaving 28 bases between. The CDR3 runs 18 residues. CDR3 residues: CATITSQASRIYTDKLIF. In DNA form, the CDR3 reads TGTGCAACAATCACCTCACAAGCTAGCCGAATATACACCGATAAACTCATCTTT. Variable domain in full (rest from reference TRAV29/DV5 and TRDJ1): DQQVKQNSPSLSVQEGRISILNCDYTNSMFDYFLWYKKYPAEGPTFLISISSIKDKNEDGRFTVFLNKSAKHLSLHIVPSQPGDSAVYFCATITSQASRIYTDKLIFGKGTRVTVEP.

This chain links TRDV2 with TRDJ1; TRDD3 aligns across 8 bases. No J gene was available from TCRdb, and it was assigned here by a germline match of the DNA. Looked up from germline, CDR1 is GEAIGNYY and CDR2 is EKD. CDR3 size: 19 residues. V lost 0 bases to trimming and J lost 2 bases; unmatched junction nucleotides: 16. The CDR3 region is CACDTLMGDLYRATDKLIF. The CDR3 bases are TGTGCCTGTGACACCTTGATGGGGGATCTCTATCGAGCTACCGATAAACTCATCTTT.

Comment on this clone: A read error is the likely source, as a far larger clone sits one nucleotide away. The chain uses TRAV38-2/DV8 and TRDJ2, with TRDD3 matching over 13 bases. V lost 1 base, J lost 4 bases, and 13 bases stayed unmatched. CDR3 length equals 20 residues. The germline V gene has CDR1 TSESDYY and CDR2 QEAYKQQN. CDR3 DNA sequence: TGTGCTTATAGGAGCACGACCCCTCCGACTGGGGGATACGAGACAGCACAACTCTTCTTT. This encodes CAYRSTTPPTGGYETAQLFF. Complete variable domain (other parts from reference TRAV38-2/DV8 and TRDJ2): AQTVTQSQPEMSVQEAETVTLSCTYDTSESDYYLFWYKQPPSRQMILVIRQEAYKQQNATENRFSVNFQKAAKSFSLKISDSQLGDAAMYFCAYRSTTPPTGGYETAQLFFGKGTQLIVEP.

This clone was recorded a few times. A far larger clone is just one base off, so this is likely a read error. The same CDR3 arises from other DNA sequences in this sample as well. CDR3 sequence reads: CARSSGLGTVLGVLIF. In DNA, the CDR3 is TGTGCACGAAGTTCGGGGCTGGGTACTGTGCTGGGCGTACTCATCTTT. The chain recombines TRDV1 with TRDJ1; D might be TRDD3 (5 bases). The V gene's germline CDR1 is TSWWSYY and CDR2 QGS. The CDR3 spans 16 residues.

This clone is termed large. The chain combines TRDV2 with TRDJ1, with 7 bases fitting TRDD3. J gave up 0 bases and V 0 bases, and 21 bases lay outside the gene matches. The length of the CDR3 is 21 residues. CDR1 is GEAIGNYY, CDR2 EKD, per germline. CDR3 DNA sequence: TGTGCCTGTGACACCGAGGCGCCCGGGATACTGGAGTTGCCCTACACCGATAAACTCATCTTT. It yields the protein CACDTEAPGILELPYTDKLIF.

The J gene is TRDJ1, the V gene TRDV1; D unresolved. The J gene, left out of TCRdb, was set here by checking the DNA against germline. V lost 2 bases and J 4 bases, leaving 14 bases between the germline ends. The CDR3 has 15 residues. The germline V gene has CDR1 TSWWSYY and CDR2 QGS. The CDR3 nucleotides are TGTGCTCTTGGGGAAATGAGGATGGGCATCGATAAACTCATCTTT. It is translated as CALGEMRMGIDKLIF.

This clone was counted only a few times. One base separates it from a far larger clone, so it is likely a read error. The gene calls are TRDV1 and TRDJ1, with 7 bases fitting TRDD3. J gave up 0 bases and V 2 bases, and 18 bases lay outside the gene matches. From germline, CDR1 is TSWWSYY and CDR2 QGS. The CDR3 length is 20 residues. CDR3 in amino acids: CALGEGLQLGMRRYTDKLIF. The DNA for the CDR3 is TGTGCTCTTGGGGAAGGACTACAACTGGGGATGCGGAGGTACACCGATAAACTCATCTTT.

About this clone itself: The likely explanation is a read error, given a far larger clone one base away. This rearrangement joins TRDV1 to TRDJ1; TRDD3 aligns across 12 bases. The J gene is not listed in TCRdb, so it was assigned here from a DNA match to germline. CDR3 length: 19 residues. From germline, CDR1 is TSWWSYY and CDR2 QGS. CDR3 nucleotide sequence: TGTGCTCTTGGGGATTTCCTACTCCCCGTACTGGGGGATACCGAAAAACTCATCTTT. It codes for CALGDFLLPVLGDTEKLIF.

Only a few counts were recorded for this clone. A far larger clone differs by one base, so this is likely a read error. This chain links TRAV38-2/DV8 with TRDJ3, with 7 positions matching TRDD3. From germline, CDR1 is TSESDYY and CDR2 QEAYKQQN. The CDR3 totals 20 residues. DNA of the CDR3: TGTGCTTGGGACATAACACTGGGGATAAGAGGCTCCTGGGACCCCCGACAGATGTTTTTC. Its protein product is CAWDITLGIRGSWDPRQMFF. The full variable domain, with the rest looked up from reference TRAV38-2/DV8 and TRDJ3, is AQTVTQSQPEMSVQEAETVTLSCTYDTSESDYYLFWYKQPPSRQMILVIRQEAYKQQNATENRFSVNFQKAAKSFSLKISDSQLGDAAMYFCAWDITLGIRGSWDPRQMFFGTGIKLFVEP.

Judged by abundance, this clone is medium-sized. DNA for the CDR3: TGTGCTCTTGGGGGGTTCCTTGTCTGGGGGATAAACACCGATAAACTCATCTTT. This gives the protein CALGGFLVWGINTDKLIF. The V call is TRDV1, the J call TRDJ1; 10 nucleotides agree with TRDD3. Germline V gene data show CDR1 as TSWWSYY and CDR2 as QGS. Germline trimming cut 4 bases from V and 0 bases from J; bases unmatched to any gene: 11. The CDR3 length is 18 residues.